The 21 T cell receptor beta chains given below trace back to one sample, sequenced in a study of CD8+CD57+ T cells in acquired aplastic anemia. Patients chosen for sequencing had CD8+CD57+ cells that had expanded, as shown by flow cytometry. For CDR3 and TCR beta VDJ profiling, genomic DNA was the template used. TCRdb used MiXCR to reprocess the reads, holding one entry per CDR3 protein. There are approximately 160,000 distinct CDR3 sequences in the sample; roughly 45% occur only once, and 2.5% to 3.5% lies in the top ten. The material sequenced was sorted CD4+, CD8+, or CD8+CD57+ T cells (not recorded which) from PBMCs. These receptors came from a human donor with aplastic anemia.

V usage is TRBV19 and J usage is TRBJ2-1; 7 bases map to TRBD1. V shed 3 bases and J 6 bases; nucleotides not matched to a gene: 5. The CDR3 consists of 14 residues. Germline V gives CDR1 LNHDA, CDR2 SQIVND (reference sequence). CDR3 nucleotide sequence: TGTGCCAGTAGTATCGGGACAGAAGGCAATGAGCAGTTCTTC. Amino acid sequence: CASSIGTEGNEQFF.

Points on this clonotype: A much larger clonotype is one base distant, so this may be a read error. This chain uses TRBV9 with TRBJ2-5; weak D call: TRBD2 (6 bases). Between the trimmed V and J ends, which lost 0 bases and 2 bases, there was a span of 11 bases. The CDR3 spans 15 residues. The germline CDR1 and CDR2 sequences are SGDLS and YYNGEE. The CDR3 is CASSVGRDLQETQYF. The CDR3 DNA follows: TGTGCCAGCAGCGTAGGGCGGGACTTGCAAGAGACCCAGTACTTC.

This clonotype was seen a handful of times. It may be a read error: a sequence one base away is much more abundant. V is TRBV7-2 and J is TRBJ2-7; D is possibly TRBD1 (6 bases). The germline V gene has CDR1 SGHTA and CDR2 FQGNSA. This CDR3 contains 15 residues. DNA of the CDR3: TGTGCCAGCACCCGAAATGGGCAGGGGATCTACGAGCAGCACTTC. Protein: CASTRNGQGIYEQHF.

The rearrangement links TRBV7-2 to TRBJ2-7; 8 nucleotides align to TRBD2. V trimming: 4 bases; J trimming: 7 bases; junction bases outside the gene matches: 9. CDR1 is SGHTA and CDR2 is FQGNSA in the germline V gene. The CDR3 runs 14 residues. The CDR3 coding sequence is TGTGCCAGCAGCTCAGGACCAGCGGGAGAAGAGCAGTACGTC. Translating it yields CASSSGPAGEEQYV.

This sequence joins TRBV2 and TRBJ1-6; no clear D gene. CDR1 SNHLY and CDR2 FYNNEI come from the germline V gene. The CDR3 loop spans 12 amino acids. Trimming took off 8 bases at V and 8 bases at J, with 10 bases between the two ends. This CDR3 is CASQAEYSPLHF. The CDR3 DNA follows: TGTGCCAGCCAAGCGGAGTATTCACCCCTCCACTTT.

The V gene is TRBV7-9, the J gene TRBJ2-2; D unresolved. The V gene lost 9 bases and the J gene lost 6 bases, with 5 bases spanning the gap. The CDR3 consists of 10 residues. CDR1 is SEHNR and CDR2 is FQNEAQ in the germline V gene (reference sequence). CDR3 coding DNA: TGTGCCAGTGAATCCGGGGAGCTGTTTTTT. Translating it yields CASESGELFF.

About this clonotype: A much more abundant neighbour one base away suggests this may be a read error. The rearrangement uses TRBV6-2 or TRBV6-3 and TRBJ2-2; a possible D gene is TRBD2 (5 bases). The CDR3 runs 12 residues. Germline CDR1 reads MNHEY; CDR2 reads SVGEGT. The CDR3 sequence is CASSYSRRELLF. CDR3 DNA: TGTGCCAGCAGTTACTCGAGAAGGGAGCTGCTTTTT.

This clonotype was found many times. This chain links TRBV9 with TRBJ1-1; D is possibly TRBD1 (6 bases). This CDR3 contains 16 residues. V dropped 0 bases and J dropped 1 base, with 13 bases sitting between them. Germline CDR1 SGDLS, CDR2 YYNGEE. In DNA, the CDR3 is TGTGCCAGCAGCGTAGATCCCAGGGGCAAGAACACTGAAGCTTTCTTT. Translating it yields CASSVDPRGKNTEAFF.

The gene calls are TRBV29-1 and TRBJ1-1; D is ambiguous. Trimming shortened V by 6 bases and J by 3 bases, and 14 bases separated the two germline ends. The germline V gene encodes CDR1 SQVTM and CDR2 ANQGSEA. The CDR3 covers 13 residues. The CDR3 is CSVRSNVDTEAFF. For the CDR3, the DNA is TGCAGCGTCCGCAGCAACGTGGACACTGAAGCTTTCTTT.

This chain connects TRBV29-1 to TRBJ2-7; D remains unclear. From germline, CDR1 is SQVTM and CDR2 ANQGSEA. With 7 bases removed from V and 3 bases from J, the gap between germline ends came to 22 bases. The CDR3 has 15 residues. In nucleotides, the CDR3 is TGCAGCGCAAAAGGTTGGGCGGAGACCTGCTACGAGCAGTACTTC. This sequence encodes CSAKGWAETCYEQYF.

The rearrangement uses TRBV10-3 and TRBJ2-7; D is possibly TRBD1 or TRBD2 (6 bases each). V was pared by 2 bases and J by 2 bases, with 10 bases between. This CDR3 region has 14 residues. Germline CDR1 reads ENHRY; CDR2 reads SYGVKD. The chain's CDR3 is CAISEGRGAYEQYF. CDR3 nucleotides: TGTGCCATCAGTGAGGGTAGGGGGGCCTACGAGCAGTACTTC.

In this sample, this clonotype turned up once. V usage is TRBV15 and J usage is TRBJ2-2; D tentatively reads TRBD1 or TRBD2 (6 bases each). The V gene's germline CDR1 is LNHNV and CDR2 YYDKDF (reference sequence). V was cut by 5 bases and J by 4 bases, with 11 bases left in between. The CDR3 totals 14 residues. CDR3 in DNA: TGTGCCACCAGCGGGGGGCCGATCACCGGGGAGCTGTTTTTT. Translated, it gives CATSGGPITGELFF.

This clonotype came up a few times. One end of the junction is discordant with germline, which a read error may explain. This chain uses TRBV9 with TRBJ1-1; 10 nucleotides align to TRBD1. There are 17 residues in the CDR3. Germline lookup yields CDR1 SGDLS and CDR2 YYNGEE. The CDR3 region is CASSVGTTGGMNTETFF. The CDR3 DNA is TGTGCCAGCAGCGTAGGTACGACAGGGGGCATGAACACTGAAACTTTCTTT.

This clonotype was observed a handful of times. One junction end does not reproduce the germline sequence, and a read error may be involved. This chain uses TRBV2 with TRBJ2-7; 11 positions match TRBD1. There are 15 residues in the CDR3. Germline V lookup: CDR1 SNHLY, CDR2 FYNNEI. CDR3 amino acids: CANSEGTGGFYEQYF. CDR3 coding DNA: TGTGCCAACAGTGAGGGGACAGGGGGATTCTACGAGCAGTACTTC.

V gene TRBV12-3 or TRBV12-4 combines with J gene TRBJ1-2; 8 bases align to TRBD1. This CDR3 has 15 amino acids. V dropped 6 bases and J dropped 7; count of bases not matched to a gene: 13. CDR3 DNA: TGTGCCAGCAGCCCGACACAAGGACAGGGAGGTGGCTACACCTTC. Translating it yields CASSPTQGQGGGYTF.

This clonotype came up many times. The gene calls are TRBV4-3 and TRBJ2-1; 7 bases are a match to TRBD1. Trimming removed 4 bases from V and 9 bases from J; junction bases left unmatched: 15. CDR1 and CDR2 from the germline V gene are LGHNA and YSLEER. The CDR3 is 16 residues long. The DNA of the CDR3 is TGCGCCAGCAGCCGCTACGCAGGGGGTACCGACGGTGAGCAGTTCTTC. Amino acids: CASSRYAGGTDGEQFF.

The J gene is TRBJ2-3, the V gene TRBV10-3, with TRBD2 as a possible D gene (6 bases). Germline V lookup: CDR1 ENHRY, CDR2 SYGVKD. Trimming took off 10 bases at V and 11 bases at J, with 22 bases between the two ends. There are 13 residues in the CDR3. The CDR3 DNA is TGTGCCAGCAGCTTCTCTGCCCGGGACTTGCAGTATTTT. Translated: CASSFSARDLQYF.

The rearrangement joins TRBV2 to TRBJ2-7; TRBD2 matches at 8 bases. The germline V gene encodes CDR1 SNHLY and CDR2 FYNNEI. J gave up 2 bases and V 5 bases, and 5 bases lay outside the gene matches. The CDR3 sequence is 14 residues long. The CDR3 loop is CASSSAGGAYEQYF. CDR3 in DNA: TGTGCCAGCAGTTCTGCCGGGGGGGCCTACGAGCAGTACTTC.

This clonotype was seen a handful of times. Written as DNA, the CDR3 is TGCGGGGCAGGGAGCGGGGGTGTTATGGAGACCCAGTACTTC. Translated, it gives CGAGSGGVMETQYF. This chain connects TRBV20-1 to TRBJ2-5, with TRBD2 identical over 8 bases. The CDR3 consists of 14 residues. In germline, CDR1 is DFQATT, CDR2 SNEGSKA (reference sequence).

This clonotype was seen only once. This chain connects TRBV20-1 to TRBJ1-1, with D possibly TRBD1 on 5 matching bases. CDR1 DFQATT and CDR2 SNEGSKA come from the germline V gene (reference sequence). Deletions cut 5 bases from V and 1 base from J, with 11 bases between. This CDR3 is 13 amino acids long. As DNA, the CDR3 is TGCAGTGCTGGGGGACGGACGAACACTGAAGCTTTCTTT. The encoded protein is CSAGGRTNTEAFF.

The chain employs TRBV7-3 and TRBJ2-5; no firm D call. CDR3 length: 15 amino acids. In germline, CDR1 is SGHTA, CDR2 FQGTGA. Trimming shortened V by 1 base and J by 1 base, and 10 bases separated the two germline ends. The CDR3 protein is CASSLMVGPQETQYF. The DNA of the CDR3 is TGTGCCAGCAGCTTAATGGTCGGGCCCCAAGAGACCCAGTACTTC.